Listed below are T cell receptor beta chains from one sample, sequenced in a study of blood T cells in healthy people across ages. TCRdb itself ran the 5' RACE reads through MiXCR, one entry per CDR3 protein. The sample contains under 2 million distinct CDR3 sequences, almost 35% of which appear only once. The sample comprised blood. The source of these receptors is a woman between 25 and 40 years old in good health. CDR3s include the opening cysteine and the closing phenylalanine or tryptophan. The order of the fields is V gene, clone size, D gene, J gene, CDR3 DNA, CDR3 protein. D genes are given only for firm matches. Size values are once, few and many counts, or a class for expanded clones, and some rows have none.

TRBV7-8,NA,TRBD1,TRBJ2-7,TGTGCCAGCAGCGCAGAGACAGGGGCCCACGAGCAGTACTTC,CASSAETGAHEQYF
TRBV7-3,NA,NA,TRBJ2-3,TGTGCCAGCAGCTTAGGACGGAGCGCAGATACGCAGTATTTT,CASSLGRSADTQYF
TRBV6-6,few,NA,TRBJ2-5,TGTGCCAGCAGTTACCCAGGGGTTCCGGAGACCCAGTACTTC,CASSYPGVPETQYF
TRBV13,NA,NA,TRBJ1-1,TGTGCCAGCAGCGCCAGAGTGGCGAACACTGAAGCTTTCTTT,CASSARVANTEAFF
TRBV28,NA,TRBD2,TRBJ2-3,TGTGCCAGCAGTTTCGGGCTAGCGGGAGGGTGGGGCACAGATACGCAGTATTTT,CASSFGLAGGWGTDTQYF
TRBV28,NA,NA,TRBJ2-1,TGTGCCAGCAGTCCCCCCGGACGTCTCTCCTACAATGAGCAGTTCTTC,CASSPPGRLSYNEQFF
TRBV5-5,NA,NA,TRBJ2-4,TGTGCCAGCAGCCCGGATCCCCTCGGGACCAAAAACATTCAGTACTTC,CASSPDPLGTKNIQYF
TRBV5-1,NA,TRBD1,TRBJ1-4,TGCGCCAGCAGCTTTCAGGGGGCAACGACTAATGAAAAACTGTTTTTT,CASSFQGATTNEKLFF
TRBV20-1,NA,NA,TRBJ1-5,TGCAGTGCTAGTACATTGGGAAGAGGGGATCAGCCCCAGCATTTT,CSASTLGRGDQPQHF
TRBV3-1,NA,NA,TRBJ2-7,TGTGCCAGCAGCGCCAACCCTCGACCAACCCAGTACTTC,CASSANPRPTQYF
TRBV7-8,NA,TRBD1,TRBJ2-1,TGTGCCAGCAGCAGGACAGGGTATGGTCCCGACAATGAGCAGTTCTTC,CASSRTGYGPDNEQFF
TRBV5-1,few,NA,TRBJ1-2,TGCGCCAGCAGCTTGGCTGACAGAAACTATGGCTACACCTTC,CASSLADRNYGYTF
TRBV5-1,NA,NA,TRBJ1-1,TGCGCCAGCAGCTCCTCCAGCAGGAACACTGAAGCTTTCTTT,CASSSSSRNTEAFF
TRBV4-1,NA,NA,TRBJ2-1,TGCGCCAGCAGCCAAGATGGGGGGACCTCCTACAATGAGCAGTTCTTC,CASSQDGGTSYNEQFF
TRBV10-2,NA,NA,TRBJ1-2,TGCGCCAGCAGTGAAGGGACAAACGGCTACACCTTC,CASSEGTNGYTF
TRBV6-5,few,NA,TRBJ2-1,TGTGCCAGCAGGCTTCGGTGGGACCCCTACAATGAGCAGTTCTTC,CASRLRWDPYNEQFF
TRBV4-1,NA,NA,TRBJ1-4,TGCGCCAGCAGCCCGGTACGAAGGGGCCCAACTAATGAAAAACTGTTTTTT,CASSPVRRGPTNEKLFF
TRBV5-1,many,TRBD1,TRBJ2-7,TGTGCCAGCAGCTTAGAAACAGGGGGCTACGAGCAGTACTTC,CASSLETGGYEQYF
TRBV6-6,NA,TRBD1,TRBJ2-7,TGTGCCAGCAGTTATAGGGTACAGGGGTCGATAGGCGAGCAGTACTTC,CASSYRVQGSIGEQYF
TRBV6-1,few,NA,TRBJ2-1,TGTGCCAGCAGTGAATGGAGAGGAGGGAGCTCCTACAATGAGCAGTTCTTC,CASSEWRGGSSYNEQFF
TRBV7-2,NA,TRBD2,TRBJ2-7,TGTGCCAGCAGCTTAGCCGGGAGGCTCTCCTACGAGCAGTACTTC,CASSLAGRLSYEQYF
TRBV20-1,NA,NA,TRBJ2-3,TGCAGTGCTCTAGACGGAGCGGAAAAATCAGATACGCAGTATTTT,CSALDGAEKSDTQYF
TRBV30,few,TRBD1,TRBJ1-4,TGTGCCTGGAGTGTACGCCAGACAGGGCGAAATGAAAAACTGTTTTTT,CAWSVRQTGRNEKLFF
TRBV9,NA,NA,TRBJ1-4,TGTGCCAGCAGCCCGCCCGGGGGACTTAATGAAAAACTGTTTTTT,CASSPPGGLNEKLFF
TRBV27,NA,NA,TRBJ2-5,TGTGCCAGCAGTTACAGGACTTCAGAGACCCAGTACTTC,CASSYRTSETQYF
TRBV15,NA,TRBD2,TRBJ2-3,TGTGCCACCAGCACCGCGGGAGGGCCAAATACGCAGTATTTT,CATSTAGGPNTQYF
TRBV4-1,NA,NA,TRBJ2-3,TGCGCCAGCAGCCTCGGCCCACTGGGCGGCACAGATACGCAGTATTTT,CASSLGPLGGTDTQYF
TRBV20-1,NA,NA,TRBJ1-5,TGCAGTGCTAGAAGCGACAACAGCAATCACCCCCAGCATTTT,CSARSDNSNHPQHF
TRBV7-2,many,NA,TRBJ2-1,TGTGCCAGCAGGCCCACAGGACCCTACAATGAGCAGTTCTTC,CASRPTGPYNEQFF
TRBV10-3,few,NA,TRBJ2-3,TGTGCCATCAGGTGGGCCGAAACAGATACGCAGTATTTT,CAIRWAETDTQYF
TRBV4-2,few,NA,TRBJ1-2,TGTGCCAGCGCGAACGACATATCAGATTTTGGCTACACCTTC,CASANDISDFGYTF
TRBV12-3/TRBV12-4,NA,NA,TRBJ2-1,TGTGCCAGCACCAAGGTCGGGGAATTAAGGAATGAGCAGTTCTTC,CASTKVGELRNEQFF
TRBV11-2,NA,TRBD2,TRBJ2-1,TGTGCCAGCAGCTTTCGGACTAGCGGGAAACGGAATGAGCAGTTCTTC,CASSFRTSGKRNEQFF
TRBV3-1,few,NA,TRBJ1-6,TGTGCCAGCAGCCAAGTAGAGCTCTCACCCCTCCACTTT,CASSQVELSPLHF
TRBV6-6,once,NA,TRBJ1-2,TGTACCAGCAGTGCGTATCAGGCGTATGGCTACACCTTC,CTSSAYQAYGYTF
TRBV12-3/TRBV12-4,NA,NA,TRBJ1-4,TGTGCCAGCAGCCACGGGTCAGTTGAAAAACTGTTTTTT,CASSHGSVEKLFF
TRBV7-3,NA,TRBD2,TRBJ2-3,TGTGCCAGCAGCCAAGGACTAGGAGGCACAGATACGCAGTATTTT,CASSQGLGGTDTQYF
TRBV4-1,few,NA,TRBJ2-4,TGCGCCAGCAGCCAGGAGATGTTGGGGGTCAAAAACATTCAGTACTTC,CASSQEMLGVKNIQYF
TRBV6-1,NA,NA,TRBJ1-5,TGTGCCAGCAGTGAAGGCTTGGGTGGCGGCAATCAGCCCCAGCATTTT,CASSEGLGGGNQPQHF
TRBV20-1,few,NA,TRBJ1-5,TGCAGTGCTAGAGACCTCTTGACAACCTACCCGCTGCCCCAGCATTTT,CSARDLLTTYPLPQHF
TRBV12-3/TRBV12-4,few,NA,TRBJ2-3,TGTGCCAGCGTGGGGGATACGCAGTATTTT,CASVGDTQYF
TRBV7-9,few,NA,TRBJ1-2,TGTGCCAGCAGCTCGACCGCTTGGAGCGGCTACACCTTC,CASSSTAWSGYTF
TRBV7-2,few,TRBD2,TRBJ2-7,TGTGCCAGCAGCCGGACTAGTACAAGCGAGCAGTACTTC,CASSRTSTSEQYF
TRBV7-9,few,TRBD1,TRBJ1-1,TGTGCCAGCAGCTCCGAAACAGGGGGCGCGATGAACACTGAAGCTTTCTTT,CASSSETGGAMNTEAFF
TRBV4-1,NA,NA,TRBJ2-3,TGCGCCAGCAGCCAAGAGCCAGGGGGGTTCACAGATACGCAGTATTTT,CASSQEPGGFTDTQYF
TRBV7-9,few,TRBD1,TRBJ2-5,TGTGCCAGCAGCTGGGGACAGCTCCAAGAAGAGACCCAGTACTTC,CASSWGQLQEETQYF
TRBV6-6,many,NA,TRBJ2-6,TGTGCCAGCAGTTACCGTAGGGAATCTGGGGCCAACGTCCTGACTTTC,CASSYRRESGANVLTF
TRBV10-3,many,NA,TRBJ1-5,TGTGCCATCAGTGAGGGGCAGGGACAGCCCCAGCATTTT,CAISEGQGQPQHF